These 3 T cell receptor beta chains originate from one sample sequenced in a study of OX40 agonist ivuxolimab in advanced cancers. Libraries were prepared by immunoSEQ multiplex PCR; TCRdb keeps only in-frame clonotypes and omits some of them. The sample has fewer than 85,000 clones, 80% to 90% seen once. The specimen was CD4+ or CD8+ T cells sorted from blood, collected in a trial of the OX40 agonist ivuxolimab. The source is an adult with an advanced solid tumor such as melanoma, head and neck, liver or kidney cancer.

The J gene is TRBJ2-1, the V gene TRBV28; 13 positions agree with TRBD2. The V and J ends lost 7 bases and 7 bases, in that order; junction bases with no gene match: 7. Germline CDR1 MDHEN, CDR2 SYDVKM. CDR3 length equals 15 residues. The DNA of the CDR3 is TGTGCCAGCAATCCACTAGCGGGAGGGCGGAATGAGCAGTTCTTC. Translating gives CASNPLAGGRNEQFF.

The CDR3 spells CASSSPHSGKDTQYF. The CDR3 coding sequence is TGTGCCAGCAGTTCTCCGCACAGCGGGAAGGATACGCAGTATTTT. V and J are TRBV5-5 and TRBJ2-3; 7 nucleotides agree with TRBD2. CDR3 length: 15 amino acids. Trimming cost V 5 bases and J 6 bases; bases outside gene matches: 12. Germline CDR1 reads SGHKS; CDR2 reads YYEKEE (reference sequence).

The chain recombines TRBV18 with TRBJ2-6; a possible D gene is TRBD2 (6 bases). Trimming pared 8 bases from V and 2 bases from J, leaving 22 bases between. Germline V gene data show CDR1 as KGHSH and CDR2 as LQKENI. The CDR3 has 18 residues. The CDR3 loop is CASPRDSQGTTGANVLTF. The CDR3 DNA reads as TGTGCCAGCCCAAGGGACTCTCAGGGCACCACTGGGGCCAACGTCCTGACTTTC.